This TCR beta chain was retrieved from a study of control samples from healthy donors and cancer patients. This clone was observed once. Produced via immunoSEQ multiplex PCR; TCRdb's table is partial and in-frame only. The sample yields approximately 97,000 clones, 92% seen once. This CDR3 comprises 18 residues. Losses at the gene ends were 5 bases for V and 1 base for J; bases not matched to a gene: 13. Germline CDR1 MDHEN, CDR2 SYDVKM. The source is a woman aged 18-35 years in good health. The sequenced sample was blood. V and J are TRBV28 and TRBJ1-1, with 10 nucleotides matching TRBD1. CDR3 nucleotides: TGTGCCAGCAGTCCCGACAGGGGGCCCTCGACAAGGAACACTGAAGCTTTCTTT. Translating it yields CASSPDRGPSTRNTEAFF.